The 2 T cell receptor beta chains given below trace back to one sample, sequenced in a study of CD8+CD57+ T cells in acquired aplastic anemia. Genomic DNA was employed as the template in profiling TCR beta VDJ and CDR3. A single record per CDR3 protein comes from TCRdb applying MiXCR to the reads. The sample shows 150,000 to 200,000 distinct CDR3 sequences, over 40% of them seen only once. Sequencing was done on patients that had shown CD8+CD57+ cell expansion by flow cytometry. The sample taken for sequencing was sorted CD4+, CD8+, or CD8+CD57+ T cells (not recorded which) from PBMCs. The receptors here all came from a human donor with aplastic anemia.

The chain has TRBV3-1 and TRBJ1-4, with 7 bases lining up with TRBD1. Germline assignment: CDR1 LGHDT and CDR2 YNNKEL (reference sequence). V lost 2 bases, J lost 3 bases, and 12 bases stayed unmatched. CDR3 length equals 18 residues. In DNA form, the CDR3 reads TGTGCCAGCAGCCAAATGAGACCCAACAGGGGCGCTAATGAAAAACTGTTTTTT. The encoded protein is CASSQMRPNRGANEKLFF.

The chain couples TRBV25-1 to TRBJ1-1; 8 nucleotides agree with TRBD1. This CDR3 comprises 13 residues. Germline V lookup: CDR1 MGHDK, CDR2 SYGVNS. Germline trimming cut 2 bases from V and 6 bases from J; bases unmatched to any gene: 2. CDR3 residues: CASSETDRAEAFF. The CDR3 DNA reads TGTGCCAGCAGTGAAACGGACAGGGCTGAAGCTTTCTTT.